The 8 T cell receptor beta chains below were found in one sample sequenced in a study of vaccination and CD4 T cells after COVID-19. This sample's treatment: approximately 11-day PBMC culture with coronavirus spike peptide pools or control peptides (ViraFEST assay). The assay that was used to sequence DNA from cultured CD4+ T cells was the Oncomine TCR Beta short-read assay. TCRdb used MiXCR to reprocess the PCR reads, holding one entry per CDR3 protein. The table lists about 24,000 distinct CDR3 sequences, around 62% of them singletons, with 6.5% to 10% in the top ten. Their antigen targets remain unknown. The sequenced sample consisted of CD4+ T cells from blood, cultured in vitro. These receptors all stem from a human donor who had recovered from COVID-19.

Only a few counts were recorded for this clonotype. The CDR3 region has the DNA TGTGCCAGCAGCGCCCAGCGGGGCCCCACCGGGGAGCTGTTTTTT. Translation gives CASSAQRGPTGELFF. The chain joins TRBV7-3 to TRBJ2-2; TRBD2 matches at 7 bases. Trimming took 5 bases from V and 4 from J; bases not matched to a gene: 7. Germline V lookup: CDR1 SGHTA, CDR2 FQGTGA. This CDR3 comprises 15 residues.

This chain uses TRBV11-2 with TRBJ2-7; the match to TRBD2 covers 10 bases. Trimming took 0 bases from V and 3 from J; bases not matched to a gene: 2. Germline V gene data show CDR1 as SGHAT and CDR2 as FQNNGV. CDR3 length: 15 residues. The CDR3 sequence is CASSLEVAGGYEQYF. For the CDR3, the DNA is TGTGCCAGCAGCTTAGAGGTAGCGGGGGGCTACGAGCAGTACTTC.

For the CDR3, the DNA is TGCAGTGCTAGAGACGGAATGCGCTCTGGAAACACCATATATTTT. It translates to CSARDGMRSGNTIYF. This chain links TRBV20-1 with TRBJ1-3; D gene unclear. Trimming shortened V by 0 bases and J by 0 bases, and 9 bases separated the two germline ends. In germline, CDR1 is DFQATT, CDR2 SNEGSKA (reference sequence). This CDR3 has 15 amino acids.

The V gene is TRBV27, the J gene TRBJ2-2, with TRBD2 matching 9 bases. The germline V gene has CDR1 MNHEY and CDR2 SMNVEV (reference sequence). J was trimmed by 4 bases and V by 5 bases; bases with no gene match: 5. The CDR3 length is 15 residues. CDR3: CASSGRLAVTGELFF. CDR3 DNA: TGTGCCAGCAGTGGGCGACTAGCGGTCACCGGGGAGCTGTTTTTT.

J is TRBJ2-5 and V is TRBV7-6, with 10 bases fitting TRBD1. The J segment lost 5 bases and the V segment lost 5 bases, leaving 5 bases of the junction unmatched. The V gene's germline CDR1 is SGHVS and CDR2 FNYEAQ. The CDR3 loop spans 14 amino acids. The DNA for the CDR3 is TGTGCCAGCAGCCAGGCGGGACAGGGGGAGACCCAGTACTTC. Translated: CASSQAGQGETQYF. The full variable domain, rest sourced from reference TRBV7-6 and TRBJ2-5, is GAGVSQSPRYKVTKRGQDVALRCDPISGHVSLYWYRQALGQGPEFLTYFNYEAQQDKSGLPNDRFSAERPEGSISTLTIQRTEQRDSAMYRCASSQAGQGETQYFGPGTRLLVL.

The chain joins TRBV6-2 or TRBV6-3 to TRBJ2-5, with D perhaps being TRBD1 or TRBD2 (5 bases each). The CDR3 has 14 amino acids. V was shortened by 3 bases and J by 2 bases, with 10 bases between the two germline ends. The germline gives CDR1 MNHEY, CDR2 SVGEGT. The CDR3 nucleotides are TGTGCCAGCAGTTATGGGGGTGAACAAGAGACCCAGTACTTC. Its protein is CASSYGGEQETQYF.

In its sample, this clonotype was seen once. J is TRBJ1-2 and V is TRBV29-1, with D possibly matching TRBD1 (5 bases). V lost 7 bases and J lost 0, with 9 bases in between. CDR1 SQVTM and CDR2 ANQGSEA come from the germline V gene. There are 12 residues in the CDR3. CDR3 protein: CSARGANYGYTF. The CDR3 DNA sequence: TGCAGCGCTAGAGGGGCTAACTATGGCTACACCTTC.

This chain connects TRBV6-1 to TRBJ1-2, with 9 nucleotides matching TRBD1. Trimming took 5 bases from V and 2 from J; bases not matched to a gene: 9. Germline V lookup: CDR1 MNHNS, CDR2 SASEGT. The CDR3 is 16 amino acids. CDR3 residues: CASSRTGATTNYGYTF. The CDR3 nucleotides are TGTGCCAGCAGTCGGACAGGGGCCACCACAAACTATGGCTACACCTTC.